The clone carrying this T cell receptor beta chain was counted between two and nine times. Antigen unknown. The junction does not match germline at one end; this may be a read error. This sample stems from a study of blood T cells in healthy people across ages. The wider study: Through template switching, about one barcoded beta molecule was captured per two T cells, as measured in model experiments. Points from the study as a whole: Measured against age, TCR beta diversity per million T cells decreased in a roughly linear manner.

It was with a sample-barcoded 5' primer and a J-beta primer mix that a second PCR of roughly 6 to 12 cycles was run. TCRdb processed the 5' RACE reads anew with MiXCR; each CDR3 protein has one entry. Among about a million distinct CDR3 sequences listed, 45% to 50% were seen once. Every donor gave 8.5 to 10 milliliters of peripheral blood. Germline CDR1 and CDR2: SNHLY and FYNNEI. The CDR3 runs to 16 residues. Sample: blood. The chain links TRBV2 to TRBJ2-7; 12 nucleotides line up with TRBD2. The sequence was obtained from a man aged 25 to 45 in good health. The CDR3 nucleotides read TGTGCCAGCATTGAACTAGCGGGGGGCACCTCCTACGAGCAGTACTTC. Its protein is CASIELAGGTSYEQYF.